Listed below are T cell receptor beta chains from one sample, sequenced in a study of cytomegalovirus exposure and HLA in healthy donors. TCRdb's table, derived via immunoSEQ multiplex PCR, lists solely in-frame clones and lacks some. The sample lists approximately 120,000 clones; about 80% were seen once. Specimen: PBMCs. The receptors derive from a woman between 45 and 65 years old in good health and CMV-seropositive. The CDR3 runs from the conserved cysteine through the conserved F or W. A D gene is named only where the DNA matches it firmly. For some rows the clone size is stated as once, few or many, or as a class when expanded; others skip it.

-	TRBV4-1	-	TRBJ1-5	CASSQDRAPGGQPQHF	TGCGCCAGCAGCCAAGATCGGGCTCCCGGGGGTCAGCCCCAGCATTTT
-	TRBV4-1	TRBD2	TRBJ2-1	CASSLGLAGGRTYNEQFF	TGCGCCAGCAGCCTAGGACTAGCGGGGGGGCGGACCTACAATGAGCAGTTCTTC
-	TRBV7-2	-	TRBJ1-3	CASSIDSSGNTIYF	TGTGCCAGCAGCATAGACAGCTCTGGAAACACCATATATTTT
-	TRBV5-4	-	TRBJ2-4	CASSPAGGRGKNIQYF	TGTGCCAGCAGCCCCGCCGGAGGGAGAGGCAAAAACATTCAGTACTTC
-	TRBV18	-	TRBJ1-5	CASSREVSGPQHF	TGTGCCAGCTCAAGGGAGGTATCAGGGCCCCAGCATTTT
few	TRBV7-9	TRBD1	TRBJ1-6	CASSFGQGPLHF	TGTGCCAGCAGCTTCGGACAGGGACCCCTCCACTTT
-	TRBV7-9	-	TRBJ1-5	CASSFQGSNQPQHF	TGTGCCAGCAGCTTCCAGGGGAGCAATCAGCCCCAGCATTTT
-	TRBV5-1	-	TRBJ2-6	CASSLDGQMTSGANGLTF	TGCGCCAGCAGCTTGGACGGACAGATGACCTCTGGGGCCAACGGCCTGACTTTC
-	TRBV23-1	TRBD2	TRBJ2-5	CASFHGPGGQETQYF	TGCGCCAGCTTCCACGGACCGGGGGGGCAGGAGACCCAGTACTTC
-	TRBV28	-	TRBJ1-3	CASSSGIRLFSTIYF	TGTGCCAGCAGTTCCGGGATCCGCCTCTTTAGCACCATATATTTT
-	TRBV4-1	TRBD1	TRBJ2-7	CASSQTGFYEQYF	TGCGCCAGCAGCCAGACAGGGTTCTACGAGCAGTACTTC
-	TRBV5-1	TRBD1	TRBJ2-1	CASSNDRVDEQFF	TGCGCCAGCAGCAACGACAGGGTCGATGAGCAGTTCTTC
-	TRBV6-1	-	TRBJ2-7	CASSYSRSYEQYF	TGTGCCAGCAGTTATAGCAGATCCTACGAGCAGTACTTC
-	TRBV6-6	-	TRBJ1-3	CASSYSRQGNTIYF	TGTGCCAGCAGTTACTCCAGACAGGGAAACACCATATATTTT
once	TRBV7-2	-	TRBJ1-4	CASSFSSEKLFF	TGTGCCAGCAGCTTTTCGAGTGAAAAACTGTTTTTT
-	TRBV2	TRBD2	TRBJ2-7	CATRGSGTYEQYF	TGTGCCACCCGGGGTAGCGGGACTTACGAGCAGTACTTC
-	TRBV29-1	-	TRBJ1-2	CSVKDSLGNYGYTF	TGCAGCGTGAAGGACTCCCTGGGAAACTATGGCTACACCTTC
-	TRBV6-5	TRBD1	TRBJ1-5	CASRRGTVNQPQHF	TGTGCCAGCAGGAGAGGGACAGTCAATCAGCCCCAGCATTTT
once	TRBV4-3	-	TRBJ1-2	CASSQSDSDYGYTF	TGCGCCAGCAGCCAATCGGACAGTGACTATGGCTACACCTTC
-	TRBV5-1	TRBD2	TRBJ2-5	CASSQREKETQYF	TGCGCCAGCTCCCAGCGGGAGAAAGAGACCCAGTACTTC
once	TRBV4-3	TRBD2	TRBJ2-7	CASSPGLAAHEQYF	TGCGCCAGCAGCCCAGGACTAGCGGCACACGAGCAGTACTTC
-	TRBV6-1	TRBD1	TRBJ1-6	CASSEGAQGASGSPLHF	TGTGCCAGCAGTGAAGGGGCACAGGGGGCGAGCGGTTCACCCCTCCACTTT
once	TRBV19	TRBD2	TRBJ2-1	CASRNTGLADNEQFF	TGTGCCAGTAGGAATACGGGACTAGCAGACAATGAGCAGTTCTTC
-	TRBV19	-	TRBJ2-2	CASSPRRANTGELFF	TGTGCCAGTAGTCCCCGCAGGGCTAACACCGGGGAGCTGTTTTTT
-	TRBV9	-	TRBJ1-2	CASSVESGVGANYGYTF	TGTGCCAGCAGCGTAGAGTCAGGGGTGGGGGCTAACTATGGCTACACCTTC
-	TRBV6-5	-	TRBJ2-5	CASSYSVSGQETQYF	TGTGCCAGCAGTTACTCAGTTAGCGGCCAAGAGACCCAGTACTTC
-	TRBV7-9	TRBD1	TRBJ2-6	CASSPRDRGYSGANVLTF	TGTGCCAGCAGCCCGAGGGACAGGGGTTACTCTGGGGCCAACGTCCTGACTTTC
-	TRBV25-1	-	TRBJ2-1	CASSERGEQFF	TGTGCCAGCAGTGAGAGGGGGGAGCAGTTCTTC
once	TRBV4-1	TRBD2	TRBJ2-3	CASSLRGGWTDTQYF	TGCGCCAGCAGCCTCCGGGGGGGGTGGACAGATACGCAGTATTTT
-	TRBV5-1	TRBD1	TRBJ2-1	CASSTGTGPYNEQFF	TGCGCCAGCAGCACCGGGACAGGACCCTACAATGAGCAGTTCTTC
once	TRBV5-1	-	TRBJ2-1	CASSFSSNQAGEQFF	TGCGCCAGCAGCTTTTCCAGTAATCAAGCGGGTGAGCAGTTCTTC
-	TRBV15	-	TRBJ2-5	CATSSGGEETQYF	TGTGCCACCAGCAGTGGCGGGGAAGAGACCCAGTACTTC
-	TRBV7-9	-	TRBJ1-2	CASSPDTLLSGYTF	TGTGCCAGCAGCCCGGACACGCTCTTGAGTGGCTACACCTTC